What follows are 9 T cell receptor beta chains derived from one specimen sequenced in a study of blood T cell repertoires in COVID-19. Data came from immunoSEQ multiplex PCR; TCRdb stores just in-frame clones and leaves some out. The data contain about 190,000 clones, about 85% of them singletons. The material sequenced was peripheral blood. Source of these receptors: a man aged 80 or over with COVID-19, enrolled during active disease.

The rearrangement joins TRBV6-6 to TRBJ1-5; no definite D call. CDR1 and CDR2 from the germline V gene are MNHNY and SVGAGI (reference sequence). The CDR3 sequence is 12 residues long. The V and J ends lost 6 bases and 4 bases respectively, with 7 bases between them. CDR3 in DNA: TGTGCCAGCAGATTTCCGAATCAGCCCCAGCATTTT. This encodes CASRFPNQPQHF.

The gene calls are TRBV2 and TRBJ1-1, with a tentative D call TRBD1 (5 bases). In germline, CDR1 is SNHLY, CDR2 FYNNEI. The V and J ends lost 3 bases and 4 bases respectively, with 9 bases between them. This CDR3 is 13 amino acids long. The CDR3 sequence: CASSDGRATEAFF. The CDR3 DNA follows: TGTGCCAGCAGTGATGGCAGGGCCACTGAAGCTTTCTTT.

CDR3 loop: CASGLGQNTGELFF. As DNA, the CDR3 is TGTGCTAGTGGTTTGGGACAGAACACCGGGGAGCTGTTTTTT. The gene calls are TRBV12-5 and TRBJ2-2; the D is unclear. V was cut by 1 base and J by 1 base, with 4 bases left in between. The CDR3 length is 14 residues. In germline, CDR1 is LGHNT, CDR2 FRNRAP.

The sample holds one count of this clone. J is TRBJ1-4 and V is TRBV4-1; D is unresolved. The germline V gene has CDR1 MGHRA and CDR2 YSYEKL. CDR3 length: 14 residues. Between the trimmed V and J ends, which lost 3 bases and 8 bases, there was a span of 13 bases. In DNA, the CDR3 is TGCGCCAGCAGCCATCCCCAAGTGAGGGAAAAACTGTTTTTT. This translates into CASSHPQVREKLFF.

This chain connects TRBV6-1 to TRBJ1-5; D perhaps matches TRBD1 (6 bases). V was trimmed by 2 bases and J by 1 base, leaving 9 bases between them. Germline V gene sequence: CDR1 MNHNS, CDR2 SASEGT. The CDR3 length is 15 residues. The CDR3 DNA is TGTGCCAGCAGTGAAAGCAGGGGAAGCAATCAGCCCCAGCATTTT. Translated, it gives CASSESRGSNQPQHF.

The chain links TRBV19 to TRBJ2-7; TRBD1 matches at 7 bases. After removal of 5 bases from V and 7 bases from J, the junction contained 11 bases not matched to a gene. The CDR3 loop spans 14 amino acids. The germline V gene encodes CDR1 LNHDA and CDR2 SQIVND (reference sequence). The CDR3 bases are TGTGCCAGTAGTGCCGCTGGGACAGCTTGGGAGCAGTACTTC. Residues: CASSAAGTAWEQYF.

The chain joins TRBV2 to TRBJ2-4; TRBD1 matches 7 bases. CDR1 is SNHLY and CDR2 is FYNNEI in the germline V gene. The CDR3 contains 17 residues. V gave up 4 bases and J gave up 0 bases; unmatched junction bases: 9. CDR3 DNA: TGTGCCAGCAGTGCTTCCCGGGACAGCCTAGCCAAAAACATTCAGTACTTC. This gives the protein CASSASRDSLAKNIQYF.

The chain combines TRBV28 with TRBJ1-4; D remains unclear. Germline assignment: CDR1 MDHEN and CDR2 SYDVKM. The V end was cut by 7 bases, the J end by 2 bases, with 11 bases between. This CDR3 has 14 residues. As DNA, the CDR3 is TGTGCCAGCAAGCGACCCGGGACTAATGAAAAACTGTTTTTT. It encodes CASKRPGTNEKLFF.

The genes are TRBV20-1 and TRBJ2-3; D is possibly TRBD1 (5 bases). The CDR3 spans 14 residues. Trimming shortened V by 3 bases and J by 2 bases, and 12 bases separated the two germline ends. CDR1 and CDR2 (germline): DFQATT, SNEGSKA (reference sequence). The CDR3 sequence: CSASRGGFTDTQYF. Here the CDR3 DNA reads TGCAGTGCTAGTAGGGGCGGATTCACAGATACGCAGTATTTT.